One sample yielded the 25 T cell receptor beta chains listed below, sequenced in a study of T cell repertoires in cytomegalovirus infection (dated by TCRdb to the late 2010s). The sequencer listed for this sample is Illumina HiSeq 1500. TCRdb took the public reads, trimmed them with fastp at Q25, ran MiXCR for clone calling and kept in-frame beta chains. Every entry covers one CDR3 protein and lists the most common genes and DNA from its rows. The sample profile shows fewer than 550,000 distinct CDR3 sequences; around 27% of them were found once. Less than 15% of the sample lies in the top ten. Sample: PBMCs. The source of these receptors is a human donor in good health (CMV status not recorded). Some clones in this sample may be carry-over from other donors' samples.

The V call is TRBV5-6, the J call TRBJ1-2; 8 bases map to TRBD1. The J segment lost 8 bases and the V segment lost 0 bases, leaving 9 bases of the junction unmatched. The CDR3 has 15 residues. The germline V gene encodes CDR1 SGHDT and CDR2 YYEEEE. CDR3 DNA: TGTGCCAGCAGCTTGGTGCGGACAGGGCCCAGAGGCTACACCTTC. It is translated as CASSLVRTGPRGYTF.

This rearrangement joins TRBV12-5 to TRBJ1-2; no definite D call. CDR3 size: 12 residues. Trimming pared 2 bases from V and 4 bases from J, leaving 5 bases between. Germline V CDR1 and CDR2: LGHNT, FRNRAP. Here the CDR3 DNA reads TGTGCTAGTGGTTTGCCCCCCTATGGCTACACCTTC. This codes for CASGLPPYGYTF.

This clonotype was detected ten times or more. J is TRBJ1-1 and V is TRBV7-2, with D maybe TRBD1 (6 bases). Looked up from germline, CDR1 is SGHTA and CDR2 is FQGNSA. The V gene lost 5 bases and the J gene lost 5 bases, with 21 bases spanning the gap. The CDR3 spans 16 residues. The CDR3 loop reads CASSPGGALLGTEAFF. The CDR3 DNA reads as TGTGCCAGCAGCCCTGGGGGGGCCCTTCTGGGGACTGAAGCTTTCTTT.

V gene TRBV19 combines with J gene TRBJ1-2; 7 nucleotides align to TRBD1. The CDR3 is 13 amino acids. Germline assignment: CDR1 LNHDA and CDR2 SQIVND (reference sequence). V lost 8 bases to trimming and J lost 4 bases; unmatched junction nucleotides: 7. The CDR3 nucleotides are TGTGCCAGTTCCAGGGGGGATTTCTATGGCTACACCTTC. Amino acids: CASSRGDFYGYTF.

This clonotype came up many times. The CDR3 bases are TGTGCCAGCAGCTTAGCGAGAACTAGCGGGAGGACAGATACGCAGTATTTT. Its translation: CASSLARTSGRTDTQYF. The chain carries TRBV7-2 and TRBJ2-3; the match to TRBD2 covers 12 bases. CDR1 and CDR2 from the germline V gene are SGHTA and FQGNSA. Trimming took 0 bases from V and 3 from J; bases not matched to a gene: 4. The CDR3 loop spans 17 amino acids.

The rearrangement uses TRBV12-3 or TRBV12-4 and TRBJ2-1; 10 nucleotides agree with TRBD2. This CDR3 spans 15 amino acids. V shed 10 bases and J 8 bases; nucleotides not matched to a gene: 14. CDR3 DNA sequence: TGTGCCACCAAGGCCATGGCTAGCGGGAGAGATGAGCAGTTCTTC. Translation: CATKAMASGRDEQFF.

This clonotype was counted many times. CDR3 in DNA: TGTGCCAGCAGCTTAATCAGGTTAAATGAAAAACTGTTTTTT. Protein: CASSLIRLNEKLFF. This chain uses TRBV11-2 with TRBJ1-4; D is uncertain. V dropped 2 bases and J dropped 5 bases, with 9 bases sitting between them. Germline CDR1 SGHAT, CDR2 FQNNGV. This CDR3 contains 14 residues.

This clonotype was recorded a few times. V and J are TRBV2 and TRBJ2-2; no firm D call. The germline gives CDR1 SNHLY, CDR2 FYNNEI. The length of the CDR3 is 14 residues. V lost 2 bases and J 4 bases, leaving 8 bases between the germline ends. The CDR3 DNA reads TGTGCCAGCAGTGAACGGGTGGGCACCGGGGAGCTGTTTTTT. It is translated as CASSERVGTGELFF.

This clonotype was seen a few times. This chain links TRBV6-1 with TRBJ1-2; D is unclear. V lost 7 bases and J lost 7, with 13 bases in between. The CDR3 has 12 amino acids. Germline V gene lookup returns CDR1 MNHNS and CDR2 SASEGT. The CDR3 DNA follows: TGTGCCAGCAAGGTCCTTCGACGTGGCTACACCTTC. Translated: CASKVLRRGYTF.

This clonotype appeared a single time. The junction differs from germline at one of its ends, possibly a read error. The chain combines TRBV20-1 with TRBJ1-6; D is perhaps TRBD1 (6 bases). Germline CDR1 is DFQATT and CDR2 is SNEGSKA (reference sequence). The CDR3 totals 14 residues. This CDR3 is CSARDRDNNSPLHF. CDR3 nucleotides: TGCAGTGCTCGAGATCGGGACAATAATTCACCCCTCCACTTT.

CDR3 sequence: CASSLYSVRKGGGVEGQYF. The CDR3 nucleotides are TGTGCCAGCAGTTTATACTCGGTCCGAAAGGGGGGGGGGGTCGAGGGGCAGTATTTT. This rearrangement joins TRBV28 to TRBJ2-3, with D possibly matching TRBD2 (7 bases). CDR1 MDHEN and CDR2 SYDVKM come from the germline V gene. Deletions cut 1 base from V and 11 bases from J, with 31 bases between. The length of the CDR3 is 19 residues. Combining the CDR3 with reference TRBV28 and TRBJ2-3 gives the whole variable domain DVKVTQSSRYLVKRTGEKVFLECVQDMDHENMFWYRQDPGLGLRLIYFSYDVKMKEKGDIPEGYSVSREKKERFSLILESASTNQTSMYLCASSLYSVRKGGGVEGQYFGPGTRLTVL.

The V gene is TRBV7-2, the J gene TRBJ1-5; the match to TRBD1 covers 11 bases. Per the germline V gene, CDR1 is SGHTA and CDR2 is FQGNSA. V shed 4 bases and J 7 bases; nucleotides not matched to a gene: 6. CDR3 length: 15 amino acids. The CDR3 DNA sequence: TGTGCCAGCAGCTCAGGACAGGGGGCTTGGCAGCCCCAGCATTTT. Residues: CASSSGQGAWQPQHF.

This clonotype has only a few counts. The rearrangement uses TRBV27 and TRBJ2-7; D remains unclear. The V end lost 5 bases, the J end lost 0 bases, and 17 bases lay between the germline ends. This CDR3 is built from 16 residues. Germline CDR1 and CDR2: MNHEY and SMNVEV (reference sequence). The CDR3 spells CASSRLVTPSSYEQYF. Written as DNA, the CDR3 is TGTGCCAGCAGTAGGCTTGTGACCCCGAGCTCCTACGAGCAGTACTTC.

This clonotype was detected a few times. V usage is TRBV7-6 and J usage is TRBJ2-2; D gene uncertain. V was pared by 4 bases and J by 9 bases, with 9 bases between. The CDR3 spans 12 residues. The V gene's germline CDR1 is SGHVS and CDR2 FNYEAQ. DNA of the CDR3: TGTGCCAGCAGCTATGCCCCTTGGGAGCTGTTTTTT. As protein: CASSYAPWELFF.

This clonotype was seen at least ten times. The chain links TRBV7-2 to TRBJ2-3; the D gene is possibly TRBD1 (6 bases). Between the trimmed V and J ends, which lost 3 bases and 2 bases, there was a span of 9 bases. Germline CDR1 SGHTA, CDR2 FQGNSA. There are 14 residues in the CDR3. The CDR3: CASSLDRYTDTQYF. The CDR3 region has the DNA TGTGCCAGCAGCTTGGACAGATACACAGATACGCAGTATTTT.

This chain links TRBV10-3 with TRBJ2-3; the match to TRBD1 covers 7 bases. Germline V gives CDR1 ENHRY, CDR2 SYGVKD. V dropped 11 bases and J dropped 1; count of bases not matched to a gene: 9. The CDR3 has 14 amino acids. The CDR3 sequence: CAVRGGDGTDTQYF. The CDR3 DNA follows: TGTGCCGTTCGAGGGGGCGACGGCACAGATACGCAGTATTTT.

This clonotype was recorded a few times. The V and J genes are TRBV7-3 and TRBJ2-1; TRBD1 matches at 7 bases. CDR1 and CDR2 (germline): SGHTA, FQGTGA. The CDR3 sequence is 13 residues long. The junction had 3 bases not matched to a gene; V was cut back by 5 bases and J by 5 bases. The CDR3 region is CASSPGQDNEQFF. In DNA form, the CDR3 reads TGTGCCAGCAGCCCCGGACAGGACAATGAGCAGTTCTTC.

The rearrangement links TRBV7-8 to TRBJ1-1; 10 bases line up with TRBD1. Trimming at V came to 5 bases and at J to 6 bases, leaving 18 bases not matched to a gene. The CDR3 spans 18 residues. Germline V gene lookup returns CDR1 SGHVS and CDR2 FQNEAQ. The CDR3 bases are TGTGCCAGCAGCAATAGTAGATGGAGACAGGGGGCTGGAGCTGAAGCTTTCTTT. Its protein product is CASSNSRWRQGAGAEAFF.

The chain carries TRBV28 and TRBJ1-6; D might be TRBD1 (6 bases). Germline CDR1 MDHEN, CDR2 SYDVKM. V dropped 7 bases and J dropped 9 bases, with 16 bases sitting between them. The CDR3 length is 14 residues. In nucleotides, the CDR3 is TGTGCCAGCACGGGCAGGGGTGGGATTTCACCCCTCCACTTT. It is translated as CASTGRGGISPLHF.

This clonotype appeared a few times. In DNA, the CDR3 is TGCGCCAGCAGCCAAGGCGGGACAGGGAATCAAGAGACCCAGTACTTC. This sequence encodes CASSQGGTGNQETQYF. V is TRBV4-1 and J is TRBJ2-5; 9 bases match TRBD1. The CDR3 has 16 residues. Germline trimming cut 1 base from V and 2 bases from J; bases unmatched to any gene: 5. Germline-derived CDR1 and CDR2 are MGHRA and YSYEKL.

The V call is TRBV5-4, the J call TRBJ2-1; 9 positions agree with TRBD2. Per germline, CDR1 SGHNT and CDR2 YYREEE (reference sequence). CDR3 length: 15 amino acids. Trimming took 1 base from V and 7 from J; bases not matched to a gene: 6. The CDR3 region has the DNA TGTGCCAGCAGCTTGAGACTAGCGGTGTCTAATGAGCAGTTCTTC. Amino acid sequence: CASSLRLAVSNEQFF. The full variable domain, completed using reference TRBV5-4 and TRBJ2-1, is ETGVTQSPTHLIKTRGQQVTLRCSSQSGHNTVSWYQQALGQGPQFIFQYYREEENGRGNFPPRFSGLQFPNYSSELNVNALELDDSALYLCASSLRLAVSNEQFFGPGTRLTVL.

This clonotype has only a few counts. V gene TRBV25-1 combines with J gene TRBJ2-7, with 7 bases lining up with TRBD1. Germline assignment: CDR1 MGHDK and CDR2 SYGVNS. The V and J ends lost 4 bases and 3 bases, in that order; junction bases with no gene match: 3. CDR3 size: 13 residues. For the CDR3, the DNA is TGTGCCAGCAGTGCAGGGGGATTCTACGAGCAGTACGTC. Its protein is CASSAGGFYEQYV.

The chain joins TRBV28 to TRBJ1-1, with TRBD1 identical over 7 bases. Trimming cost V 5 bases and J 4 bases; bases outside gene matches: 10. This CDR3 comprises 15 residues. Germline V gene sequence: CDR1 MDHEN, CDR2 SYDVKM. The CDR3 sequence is CASSTTGEGPTEAFF. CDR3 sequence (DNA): TGTGCCAGCAGTACTACAGGGGAGGGTCCCACTGAAGCTTTCTTT.

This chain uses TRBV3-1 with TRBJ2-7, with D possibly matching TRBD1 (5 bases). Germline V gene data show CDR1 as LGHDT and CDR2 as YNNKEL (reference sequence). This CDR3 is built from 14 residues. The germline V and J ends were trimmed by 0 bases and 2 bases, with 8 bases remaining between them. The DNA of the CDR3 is TGTGCCAGCAGCCAAGAGGGGCGCACCTACGAGCAGTACGTC. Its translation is CASSQEGRTYEQYV.

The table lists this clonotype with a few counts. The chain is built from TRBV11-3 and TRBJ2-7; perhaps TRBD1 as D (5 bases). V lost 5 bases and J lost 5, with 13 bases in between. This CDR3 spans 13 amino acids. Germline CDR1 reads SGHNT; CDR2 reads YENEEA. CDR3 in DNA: TGTGCCAGCAGCCCCACAGGTAGCCACGAGCAGTACTTC. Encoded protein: CASSPTGSHEQYF.